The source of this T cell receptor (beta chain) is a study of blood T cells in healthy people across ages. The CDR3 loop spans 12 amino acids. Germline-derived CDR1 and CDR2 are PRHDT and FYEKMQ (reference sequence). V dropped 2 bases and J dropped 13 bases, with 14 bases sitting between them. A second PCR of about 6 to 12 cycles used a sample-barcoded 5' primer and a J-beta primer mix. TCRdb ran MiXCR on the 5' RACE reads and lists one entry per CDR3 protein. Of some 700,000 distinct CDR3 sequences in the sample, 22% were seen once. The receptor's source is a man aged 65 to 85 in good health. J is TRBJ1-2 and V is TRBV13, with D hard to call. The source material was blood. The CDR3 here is CASSLIRARATF. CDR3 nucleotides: TGTGCCAGCAGCTTAATCCGGGCCCGGGCCACCTTC.